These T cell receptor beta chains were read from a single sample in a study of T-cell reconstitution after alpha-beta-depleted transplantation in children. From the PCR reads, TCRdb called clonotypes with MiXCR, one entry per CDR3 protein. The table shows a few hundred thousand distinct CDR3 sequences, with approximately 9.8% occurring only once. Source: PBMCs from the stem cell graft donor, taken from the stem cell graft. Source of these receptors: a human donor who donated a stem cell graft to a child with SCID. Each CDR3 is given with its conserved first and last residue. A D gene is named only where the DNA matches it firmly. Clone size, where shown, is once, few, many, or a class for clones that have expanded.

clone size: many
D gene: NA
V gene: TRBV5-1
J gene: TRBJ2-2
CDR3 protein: CASSLSDRNTGELFF
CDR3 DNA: TGCGCCAGCAGCTTGTCCGACAGGAACACCGGGGAGCTGTTTTTT

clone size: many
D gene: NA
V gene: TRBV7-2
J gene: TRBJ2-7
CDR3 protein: CASSPQPLRSYEQYF
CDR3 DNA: TGTGCCAGCAGCCCACAGCCACTAAGGTCCTACGAGCAGTACTTC

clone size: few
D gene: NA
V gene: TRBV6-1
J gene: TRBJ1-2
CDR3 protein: CASSRDDYYGYTF
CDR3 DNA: TGTGCCAGCAGCCGGGACGACTACTATGGCTACACCTTC

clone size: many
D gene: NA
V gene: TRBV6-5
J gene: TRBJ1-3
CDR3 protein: CASSYRRDTSGNTIYF
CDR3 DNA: TGTGCCAGCAGTTACCGCAGGGATACCTCTGGAAACACCATATATTTT

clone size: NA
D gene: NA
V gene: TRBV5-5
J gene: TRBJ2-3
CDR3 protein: CASSLVQPGDTQYF
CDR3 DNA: TGTGCCAGCAGCCTCGTCCAACCCGGAGATACGCAGTATTTT

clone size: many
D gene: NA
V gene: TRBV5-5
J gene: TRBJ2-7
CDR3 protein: CASSLGLGYEQYF
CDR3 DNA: TGTGCCAGCAGCTTGGGACTTGGCTACGAGCAGTACTTC

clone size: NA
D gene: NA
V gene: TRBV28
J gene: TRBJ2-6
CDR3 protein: CASRPSSSGANVLAF
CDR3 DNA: TGTGCCAGCAGACCCAGCTCCTCTGGGGCCAACGTCCTGGCTTTC

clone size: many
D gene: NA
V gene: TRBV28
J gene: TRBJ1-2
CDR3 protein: CASSLDSLLELNGYTF
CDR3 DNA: TGTGCCAGCAGTTTAGACAGCTTGCTCGAGCTCAATGGCTACACCTTC

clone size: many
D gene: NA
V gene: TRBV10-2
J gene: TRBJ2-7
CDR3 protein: CASSPREPGSYEQYF
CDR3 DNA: TGCGCCAGCAGTCCCAGGGAACCCGGCTCCTACGAGCAGTACTTC

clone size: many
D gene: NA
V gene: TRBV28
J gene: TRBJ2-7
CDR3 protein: CASSLWGNTRKRLEQYF
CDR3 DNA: TGTGCCAGCAGTTTATGGGGGAACACACGGAAAAGGTTGGAGCAGTACTTC

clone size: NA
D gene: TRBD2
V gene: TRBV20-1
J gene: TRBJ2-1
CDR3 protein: CCASRGSGGHTYNEQFF
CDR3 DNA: TGCTGTGCTAGTCGGGGTAGCGGGGGACATACCTACAATGAGCAGTTCTTC

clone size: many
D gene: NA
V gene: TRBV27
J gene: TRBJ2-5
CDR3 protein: CASSLGSRRGRQETQYF
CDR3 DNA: TGTGCCAGCAGTTTGGGTTCTCGGCGGGGGCGCCAAGAGACCCAGTACTTC

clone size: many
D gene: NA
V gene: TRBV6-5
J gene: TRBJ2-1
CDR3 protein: CASSYTALDYNEQFF
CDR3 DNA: TGTGCCAGCAGTTACACGGCATTAGATTACAATGAGCAGTTCTTC

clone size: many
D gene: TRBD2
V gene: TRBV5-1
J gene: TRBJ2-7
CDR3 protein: CASSLVLVGGGAVYEQYF
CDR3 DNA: TGCGCCAGCAGCTTAGTGTTGGTCGGCGGGGGGGCCGTCTACGAGCAGTACTTC

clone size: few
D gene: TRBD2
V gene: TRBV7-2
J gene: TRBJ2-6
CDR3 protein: CASSRGGGGVGANVLTF
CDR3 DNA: TGTGCCAGCAGCCGCGGGGGGGGAGGTGTTGGGGCCAACGTCCTGACTTTC

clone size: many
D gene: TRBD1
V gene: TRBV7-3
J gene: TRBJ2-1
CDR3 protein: CASSLAGGYYNEQFF
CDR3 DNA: TGTGCCAGCAGCTTAGCAGGGGGCTACTACAATGAGCAGTTCTTC

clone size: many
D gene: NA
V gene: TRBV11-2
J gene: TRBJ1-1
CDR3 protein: CASSYSKMNTEAFF
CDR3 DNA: TGTGCCAGCAGCTACAGCAAGATGAACACTGAAGCTTTCTTT

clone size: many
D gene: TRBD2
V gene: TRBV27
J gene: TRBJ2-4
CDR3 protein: CASSLSGGGADIQYF
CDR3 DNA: TGTGCCAGCAGTTTATCCGGCGGGGGGGCCGACATTCAGTACTTC

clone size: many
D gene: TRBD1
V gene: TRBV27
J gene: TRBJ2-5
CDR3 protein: CASSFFPGTEYKETQYF
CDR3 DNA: TGTGCCAGCAGTTTTTTCCCTGGGACAGAGTACAAGGAGACCCAGTACTTC

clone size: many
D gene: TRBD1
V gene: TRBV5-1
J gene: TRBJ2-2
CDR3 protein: CASSLGTGSGELFF
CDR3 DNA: TGCGCCAGCAGCTTGGGGACAGGGTCCGGGGAGCTGTTTTTT

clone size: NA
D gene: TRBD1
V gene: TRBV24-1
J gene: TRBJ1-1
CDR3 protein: CATSGTQGGTEAFF
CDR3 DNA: TGTGCCACCAGTGGGACACAGGGGGGCACTGAAGCTTTCTTT

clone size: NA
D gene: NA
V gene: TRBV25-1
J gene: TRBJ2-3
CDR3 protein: CASSEGQGLGTDTQYF
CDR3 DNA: TGTGCCAGCAGTGAGGGGCAGGGGCTGGGCACAGATACGCAGTATTTT

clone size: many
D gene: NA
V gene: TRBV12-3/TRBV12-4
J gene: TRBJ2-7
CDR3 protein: CASSYGSSYEQYF
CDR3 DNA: TGTGCCAGCAGTTACGGCAGTTCCTACGAGCAGTACTTC

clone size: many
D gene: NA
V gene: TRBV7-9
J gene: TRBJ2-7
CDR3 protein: CASSSPDTHSYEQYF
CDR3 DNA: TGTGCCAGCAGCTCCCCTGACACCCACTCCTACGAGCAGTACTTC

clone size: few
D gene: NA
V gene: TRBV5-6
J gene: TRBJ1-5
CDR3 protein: CASILLRQPQHF
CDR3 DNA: TGTGCCAGCATCCTACTAAGGCAGCCCCAGCATTTT

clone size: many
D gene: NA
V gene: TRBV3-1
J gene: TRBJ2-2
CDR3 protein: CASSQRGLTTGELFF
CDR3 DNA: TGTGCCAGCAGCCAAAGGGGGTTGACCACCGGGGAGCTGTTTTTT

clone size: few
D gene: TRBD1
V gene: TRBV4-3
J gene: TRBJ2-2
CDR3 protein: CASSQDPTGSRAGELFF
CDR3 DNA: TGCGCCAGCAGCCAGGACCCGACAGGGTCAAGAGCCGGGGAGCTGTTTTTT

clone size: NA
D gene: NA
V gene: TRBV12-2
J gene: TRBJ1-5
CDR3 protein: CASRLAINSSNQPQHF
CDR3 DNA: TGTGCAAGTCGCTTAGCGATAAATTCTAGCAATCAGCCCCAGCATTTT

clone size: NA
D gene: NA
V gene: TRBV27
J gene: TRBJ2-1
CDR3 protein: CASDPTISGDEQFF
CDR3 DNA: TGTGCCAGCGATCCCACGATTTCCGGCGATGAGCAGTTCTTC

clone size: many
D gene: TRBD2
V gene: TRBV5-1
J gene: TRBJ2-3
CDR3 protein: CASSLGLAFTDTQYF
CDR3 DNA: TGCGCCAGCAGCTTGGGACTAGCCTTCACAGATACGCAGTATTTT

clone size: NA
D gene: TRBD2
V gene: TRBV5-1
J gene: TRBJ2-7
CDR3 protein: CASSLRPGTSGGYEQYF
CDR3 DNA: TGCGCCAGCAGCTTGAGGCCAGGGACTAGCGGGGGTTACGAGCAGTACTTC

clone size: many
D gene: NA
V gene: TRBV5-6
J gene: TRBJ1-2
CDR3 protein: CASSLGDVLDTF
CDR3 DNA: TGTGCCAGCAGCTTGGGGGACGTCTTGGACACCTTC

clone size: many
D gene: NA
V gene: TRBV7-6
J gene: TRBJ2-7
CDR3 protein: CASSLGTGLSSYEQYF
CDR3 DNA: TGTGCCAGCAGCTTAGGTACGGGGCTCAGCAGCTACGAGCAGTACTTC

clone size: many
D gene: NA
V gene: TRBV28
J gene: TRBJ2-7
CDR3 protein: CASSSGQSYEQYF
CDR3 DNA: TGTGCCAGCAGCTCCGGACAGTCCTACGAGCAGTACTTC

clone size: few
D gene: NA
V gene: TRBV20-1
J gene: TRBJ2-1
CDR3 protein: CSATDWTSSYNEQFF
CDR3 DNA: TGCAGTGCTACCGACTGGACAAGCTCCTACAATGAGCAGTTCTTC

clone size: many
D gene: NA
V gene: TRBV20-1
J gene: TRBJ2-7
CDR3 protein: CSARRPGISYEQYF
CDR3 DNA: TGCAGTGCTAGGCGCCCAGGGATAAGCTACGAGCAGTACTTC

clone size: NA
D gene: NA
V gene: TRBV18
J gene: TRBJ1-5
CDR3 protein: CASSPEVHGNQPQHF
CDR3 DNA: TGTGCCAGCTCACCAGAGGTACACGGCAATCAGCCCCAGCATTTT

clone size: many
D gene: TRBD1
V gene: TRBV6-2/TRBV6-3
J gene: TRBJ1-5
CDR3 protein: CASSRDREGNQPQHF
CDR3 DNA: TGTGCCAGCAGTCGGGACAGGGAGGGCAATCAGCCCCAGCATTTT

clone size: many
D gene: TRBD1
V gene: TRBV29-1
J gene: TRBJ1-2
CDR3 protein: CSVETGQKAAAMSYTF
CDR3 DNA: TGCAGCGTTGAAACGGGACAGAAGGCAGCCGCTATGAGCTACACCTTC

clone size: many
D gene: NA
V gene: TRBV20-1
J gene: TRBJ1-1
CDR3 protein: CSAKTPPGSNTEAFF
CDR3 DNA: TGCAGTGCTAAAACCCCCCCCGGGTCGAACACTGAAGCTTTCTTT

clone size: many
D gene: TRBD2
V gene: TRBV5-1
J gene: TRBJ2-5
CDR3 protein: CASSLAGETQYF
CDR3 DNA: TGTGCCAGCAGCTTAGCGGGAGAGACCCAGTACTTC

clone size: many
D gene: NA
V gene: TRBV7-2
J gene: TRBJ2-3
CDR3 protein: CASSLAPGHLVTDTQYF
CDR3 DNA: TGTGCCAGCAGCTTAGCTCCAGGACATCTGGTTACAGATACGCAGTATTTT

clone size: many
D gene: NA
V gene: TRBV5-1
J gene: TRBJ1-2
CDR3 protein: CASSLVKDSGSIYGYTF
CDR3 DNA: TGCGCCAGCAGCTTGGTAAAGGATTCGGGATCGATATATGGCTACACCTTC

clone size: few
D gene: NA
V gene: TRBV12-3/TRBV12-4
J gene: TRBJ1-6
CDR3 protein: CASSLWAGNNSPLHF
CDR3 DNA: TGTGCCAGCAGTTTATGGGCGGGTAATAATTCACCCCTCCACTTT

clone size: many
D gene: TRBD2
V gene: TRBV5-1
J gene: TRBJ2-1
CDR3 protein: CASSLGLAGMSSYNEQFF
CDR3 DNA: TGCGCCAGCAGCCTCGGACTAGCGGGGATGAGCTCCTACAATGAGCAGTTCTTC

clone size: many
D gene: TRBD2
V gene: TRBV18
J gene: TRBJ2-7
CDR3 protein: CASSPTSGGSYEQYF
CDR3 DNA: TGTGCCAGCTCACCTACGAGCGGGGGGTCCTACGAGCAGTACTTC